This T cell receptor beta chain was captured by sequencing in a study of shared clonotypes between healthy human individuals. Original processing methods: Junction-only immunoSEQ sequences carried no quality scores, so filtering differed. TCRdb's copy holds only in-frame clones and misses some; the assay was immunoSEQ multiplex PCR. Clonal size and the V and J genes are those of that table, whereas D and trimming came from the DNA. The sample lists a few million clones, around 95% seen once, with roughly 0.13% in the top ten. What was sequenced was naive CD4+ T cells sorted from blood. The subset is: CD45RA+ positively selected. The sequence was obtained from a man younger than 35 in good health.

The CDR3, as DNA: TGTGCCAGCAGCACTAGCGGGATCACAGATACGCAGTATTTT. Translated: CASSTSGITDTQYF. The V gene is TRBV4-2, the J gene TRBJ2-3; 10 bases agree with TRBD2. Losses at the gene ends were 5 bases for V and 2 bases for J; bases not matched to a gene: 1. From germline, CDR1 is LGHNA and CDR2 YNFKEQ. The CDR3 is 14 amino acids.